The sequence of this T cell receptor (beta chain) was determined in a study of OX40 agonist ivuxolimab in advanced cancers. At the level of the study: Six ivuxolimab dose levels, 0.01 to 10 mg/kg, were given intravenously every 2 weeks. Under the entry rules, prior anti-PD-1, anti-PD-L1 or anti-CTLA-4 therapy was allowed, and about 40% had some.

Repertoires were generated with immunoSEQ multiplex PCR, while TCRdb's copy carries only in-frame clones and drops some. The repertoire holds tens of thousands of clones, under 90% seen once, with 12% in the top ten. With respect to this clone: Its antigen remains unknown.

Whole-study results and caveats: Determination of antigen specificity was not performed for the expanded peripheral T cells.

The germline CDR1 and CDR2 sequences are SGHNT and YYREEE (reference sequence). This CDR3 is 15 amino acids long. The ends lost 6 bases at V and 3 bases at J; junction bases unmatched: 9. The chain is built from TRBV5-4 and TRBJ1-2, with 9 nucleotides matching TRBD1. Sequencing was performed on CD4+ or CD8+ T cells sorted from blood, taken in a trial of the OX40 agonist ivuxolimab. The TCR comes from an adult with an advanced solid tumor such as melanoma, head and neck, liver or kidney cancer. CDR3 in DNA: TGTGCCAGCACCAGGACAGGGGAATTGGACTATGGCTACACCTTC. It yields the protein CASTRTGELDYGYTF.